A selection of T cell receptor beta chains follows, all from one sample in a study of blood T cell repertoires in COVID-19. Using immunoSEQ multiplex PCR, the repertoire was profiled, and TCRdb retains in-frame clones only, with some absent. The sample holds about 240,000 clones, about 83% seen once. Sequencing was carried out using peripheral blood. These receptors were obtained from an elderly man with acute or convalescent COVID-19. Each CDR3 is given with its conserved first and last residue. Fields, in order: V gene, D gene, clone size, J gene, CDR3 DNA, CDR3 protein. The D gene is left open where the match is weak. Size is stated for part of the rows, as once, few or many counts, or as a class when the clone is expanded.

>TRBV5-4|TRBD2|few|TRBJ2-1
TGTGCCAGCAGCGGCCTAGCGGGAGGGGACAATGAGCAGTTCTTC
CASSGLAGGDNEQFF
>TRBV5-8|.|.|TRBJ1-1
TGTGCCAGCAGCTCTACCGGGACACTTGGAGCTTTCTTT
CASSSTGTLGAFF
>TRBV7-8|TRBD1|.|TRBJ1-1
TGTGCCAGCAGCTCTCGGACAGGGAACACTGAAGCTTTCTTT
CASSSRTGNTEAFF
>TRBV11-2|.|.|TRBJ2-7
TGTGCCAGCAGCTTAGGACAGGTGGGCGAGCAGTACTTC
CASSLGQVGEQYF
>TRBV21-1|.|.|TRBJ2-1
TGTGCCAGCAACCCTATGGGAGGATGCTACAATGAGCAGTTCTTC
CASNPMGGCYNEQFF
>TRBV5-1|TRBD1|.|TRBJ1-1
TGCGCCAGCAGATTAGCCGACAGGGTAAACACTGAAGCTTTCTTT
CASRLADRVNTEAFF
>TRBV2|.|many|TRBJ2-2
TGTGCCAGCGGGACTAACAGGGCGGCCGGGGAGCTGTTTTTT
CASGTNRAAGELFF
>TRBV5-1|TRBD1|once|TRBJ1-1
TGCGCCAGCAGCTTGGCCGGGGGACAGGGGAGCACTGAAGCTTTCTTT
CASSLAGGQGSTEAFF
>TRBV5-6|TRBD1|.|TRBJ1-1
TGTGCCAGCAGCTATCGGACAGGGGGCACTGAAGCTTTCTTT
CASSYRTGGTEAFF
>TRBV12-3/TRBV12-4|.|.|TRBJ1-5
TGTGCCAGCAGGGGGGGAGATCAGCCCCAGCATTTT
CASRGGDQPQHF
>TRBV5-6|TRBD1|.|TRBJ2-5
TGTGCCAGCGGAGCCGGGACAGCGGAAGAGACCCAGTACTTC
CASGAGTAEETQYF
>TRBV6-2/TRBV6-3|.|once|TRBJ1-1
TGTGCCAGCAGCCCGGGACACTCGAACACTGAAGCTTTCTTT
CASSPGHSNTEAFF
>TRBV27|TRBD1|.|TRBJ1-6
TGTGCCAGCAGTTTAGCCCGACAGGGCAGCTCCTATAATTCACCCCTCCACTTT
CASSLARQGSSYNSPLHF
>TRBV10-3|.|.|TRBJ2-3
TGTGCCATCAGTGAGCTCAGGGATACGCAGTATTTT
CAISELRDTQYF
>TRBV18|TRBD1|.|TRBJ2-6
TGTGCCAGCTCACCAGCAACAGGGGGCGGTGGGGCCAACGTCCTGACTTTC
CASSPATGGGGANVLTF
>TRBV12-3/TRBV12-4|.|.|TRBJ2-7
TGTGCCAGCAGCAAGGGGGGGGTTTACGAGCAGTACTTC
CASSKGGVYEQYF
>TRBV2|.|once|TRBJ1-4
TGTGCCAGCAGTTTGCCTCCGGGGTCCCTCCGTTCTAATGAAAAACTGTTTTTT
CASSLPPGSLRSNEKLFF
>TRBV5-1|.|.|TRBJ1-4
TGCGCCAGCAGCCCTGGGGGCCGACTATCTAATGAAAAACTGTTTTTT
CASSPGGRLSNEKLFF
>TRBV10-3|.|.|TRBJ1-1
TGTGCCATCAGTCCCGGGGACACTGAAGCTTTCTTT
CAISPGDTEAFF
>TRBV27|TRBD1|.|TRBJ1-2
TGTGCCAGCAGTTTGGGACAGGGCTACTATGGCTACACCTTC
CASSLGQGYYGYTF
>TRBV7-9|.|.|TRBJ1-5
TGTGCCAGCAGCACCGAGGTTGGCAATCAGCCCCAGCATTTT
CASSTEVGNQPQHF
>TRBV6-5|.|.|TRBJ2-2
TGTGCCAGCAGCAAAACTTACACCGGGGAGCTGTTTTTT
CASSKTYTGELFF
>TRBV2|.|once|TRBJ2-3
TGTGCCAGCAGAGTCTATTTCGTCGGGGATACGCAGTATTTT
CASRVYFVGDTQYF
>TRBV6-6|TRBD2|few|TRBJ2-1
TGTGCCAGCAGTCCCCCCCGTAGGACTAGCGGGAGCATACAGTTCTTC
CASSPPRRTSGSIQFF
>TRBV6-5|.|.|TRBJ1-6
TGTGCCAGCAGACAACAGGGCGCCGCTCGGTCACCCCTCCACTTT
CASRQQGAARSPLHF
>TRBV28|TRBD2|.|TRBJ2-1
TGTGCCAGCAGTTTTCGCGGGGGTAGCGGGGGACGCTCCTACAATGAGCAGTTCTTC
CASSFRGGSGGRSYNEQFF
>TRBV7-3|TRBD2|.|TRBJ2-1
TGTGCCAGCAGCCCCCGGGGGAGCGGGAGGGTGGGTGAGCAGTTCTTC
CASSPRGSGRVGEQFF
>TRBV29-1|.|.|TRBJ2-6
TGCAGCGTTGCTGGGAGCTCTGGGGCCAACGTCCTGACTTTC
CSVAGSSGANVLTF
>TRBV6-4|TRBD2|.|TRBJ2-3
TGTGCCAGCAGTGACTCTAGCGGGGCAGATACGCAGTATTTT
CASSDSSGADTQYF
>TRBV6-2/TRBV6-3|TRBD1|.|TRBJ2-3
TGTGCCAGCAGTTACGCCCCGGGACAGGGGGCGGTCCGATCCCGCACAGATACGCAGTATTTT
CASSYAPGQGAVRSRTDTQYF
>TRBV6-2/TRBV6-3|TRBD2|.|TRBJ2-1
TGTGCCAGCAGCCTAACTAGCGGGGTCTACAATGAGCAGTTCTTC
CASSLTSGVYNEQFF
>TRBV5-1|TRBD1|.|TRBJ1-4
TGCGCCAGCAGCTTGGAGGGACAGGGAAGGGTTGGAGGAAAACTGTTTTTT
CASSLEGQGRVGGKLFF
>TRBV5-1|TRBD1|.|TRBJ1-1
TGCGCCAGCAGCGTGGACAGGGGGTTCATGAACACTGAAGCTTTCTTT
CASSVDRGFMNTEAFF
>TRBV19|TRBD1|.|TRBJ2-2
TGTGCCAGTACCCGACAGGGGAACACCGGGGAGCTGTTTTTT
CASTRQGNTGELFF
>TRBV6-4|TRBD2|.|TRBJ2-3
TGTGCCAGCAGCGCACTAGCGGGGGGGTCCACAGATACGCAGTATTTT
CASSALAGGSTDTQYF
>TRBV28|TRBD1|.|TRBJ2-5
TGTGCCAGCAGTCCTTCTAGCCCGGGACAGGGGGCGTACCAAGAGACCCAGTACTTC
CASSPSSPGQGAYQETQYF
>TRBV5-1|TRBD1|.|TRBJ2-6
TGCGCCAGCAGCCCCTCAGGGGGCGCGGAAGCCGGGGCCAACGTCCTGACTTTC
CASSPSGGAEAGANVLTF
>TRBV3-1/TRBV3-2|.|.|TRBJ1-6
TGTGCCAGCAGCCAATTACCACACCTCAATTCACCCCTCCACTTT
CASSQLPHLNSPLHF
>TRBV2|.|.|TRBJ1-6
TGTGCCAGCCGGCAGGGGATCTCCTATAATTCACCCCTCCACTTT
CASRQGISYNSPLHF
>TRBV5-5|TRBD2|few|TRBJ2-7
TGTGCCAGCAGGATGGGACTAGCGGTGTACGAGCAGTACTTC
CASRMGLAVYEQYF
>TRBV7-2|TRBD1|.|TRBJ2-7
TGTGCCAGCAGTCGCTCTGGACAGGGAATCCCCTACGAGCAGTACTTC
CASSRSGQGIPYEQYF
>TRBV4-3|.|.|TRBJ2-6
TGCGCCAGCAGCCAAGGGACAGCCTCACTCTCTGGGGCCAACGTCCTGACTTTC
CASSQGTASLSGANVLTF
>TRBV10-3|.|.|TRBJ1-1
TGTGCCATCAGTCGAGGGTCCTACACTGAAGCTTTCTTT
CAISRGSYTEAFF